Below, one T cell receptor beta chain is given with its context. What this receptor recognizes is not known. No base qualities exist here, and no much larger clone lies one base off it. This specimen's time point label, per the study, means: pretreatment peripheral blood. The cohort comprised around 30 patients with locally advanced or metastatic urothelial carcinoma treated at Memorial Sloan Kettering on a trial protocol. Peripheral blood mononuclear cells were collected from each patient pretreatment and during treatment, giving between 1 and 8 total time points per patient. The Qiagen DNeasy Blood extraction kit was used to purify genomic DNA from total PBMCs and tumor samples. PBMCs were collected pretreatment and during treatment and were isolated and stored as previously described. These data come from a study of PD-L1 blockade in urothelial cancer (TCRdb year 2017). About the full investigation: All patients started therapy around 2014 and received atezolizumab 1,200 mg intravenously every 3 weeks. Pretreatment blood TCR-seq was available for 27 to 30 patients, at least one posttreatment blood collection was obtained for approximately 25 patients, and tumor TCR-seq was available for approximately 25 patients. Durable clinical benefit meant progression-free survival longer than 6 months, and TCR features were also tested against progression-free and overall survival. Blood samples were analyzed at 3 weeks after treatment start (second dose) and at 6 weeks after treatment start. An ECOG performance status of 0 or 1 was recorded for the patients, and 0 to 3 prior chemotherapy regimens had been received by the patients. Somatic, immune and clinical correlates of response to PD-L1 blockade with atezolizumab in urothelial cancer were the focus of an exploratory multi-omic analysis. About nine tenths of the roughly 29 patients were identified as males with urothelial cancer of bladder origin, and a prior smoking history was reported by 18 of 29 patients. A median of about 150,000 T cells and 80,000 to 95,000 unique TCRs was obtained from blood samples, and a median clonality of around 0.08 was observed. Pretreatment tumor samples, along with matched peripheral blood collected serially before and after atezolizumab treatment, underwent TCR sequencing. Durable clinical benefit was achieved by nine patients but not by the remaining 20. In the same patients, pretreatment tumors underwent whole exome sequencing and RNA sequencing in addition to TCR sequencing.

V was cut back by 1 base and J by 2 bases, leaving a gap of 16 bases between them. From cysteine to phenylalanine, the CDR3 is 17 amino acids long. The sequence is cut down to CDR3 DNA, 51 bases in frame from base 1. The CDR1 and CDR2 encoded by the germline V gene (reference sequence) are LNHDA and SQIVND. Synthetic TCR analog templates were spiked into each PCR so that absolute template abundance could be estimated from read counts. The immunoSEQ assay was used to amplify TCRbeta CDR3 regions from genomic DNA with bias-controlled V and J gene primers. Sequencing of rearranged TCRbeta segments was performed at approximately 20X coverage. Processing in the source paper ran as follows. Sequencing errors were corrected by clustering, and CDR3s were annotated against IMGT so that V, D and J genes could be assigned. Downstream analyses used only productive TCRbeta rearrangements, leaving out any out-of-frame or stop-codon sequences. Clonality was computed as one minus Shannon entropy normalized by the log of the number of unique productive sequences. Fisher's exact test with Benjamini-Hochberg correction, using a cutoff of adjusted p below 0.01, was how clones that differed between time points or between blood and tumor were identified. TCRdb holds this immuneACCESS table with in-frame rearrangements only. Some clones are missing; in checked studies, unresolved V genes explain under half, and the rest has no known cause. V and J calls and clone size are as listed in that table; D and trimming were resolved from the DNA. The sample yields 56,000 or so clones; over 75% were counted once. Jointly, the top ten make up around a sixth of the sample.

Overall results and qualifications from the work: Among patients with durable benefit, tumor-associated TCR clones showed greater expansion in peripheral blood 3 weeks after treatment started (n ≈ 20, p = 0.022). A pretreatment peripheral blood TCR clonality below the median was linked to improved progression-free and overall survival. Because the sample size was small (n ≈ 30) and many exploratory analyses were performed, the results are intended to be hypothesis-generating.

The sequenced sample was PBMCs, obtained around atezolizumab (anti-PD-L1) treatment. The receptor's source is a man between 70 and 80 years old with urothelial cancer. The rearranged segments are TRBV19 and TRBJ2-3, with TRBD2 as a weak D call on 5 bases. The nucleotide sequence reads TGTGCCAGTAGTATAGCCCCCAGGAGGAAAACCACAGATACGCAGTATTTT. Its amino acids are CASSIAPRRKTTDTQYF.